The clone carrying this T cell receptor (beta chain) turned up a few times. The antigen is unknown. These data are taken from a study of CD8 T cells in ankylosing spondylitis. TCRdb re-called the 5' RACE reads through MiXCR, storing one row per CDR3 protein. The table includes fewer than 250,000 distinct CDR3 sequences, roughly 25% detected once. Study conclusions and caveats: A motif in TCR beta, a set of under 10 highly homologous variants, appeared characteristic of ankylosing spondylitis blood.

This CDR3 spans 15 amino acids. V was trimmed by 3 bases and J by 0 bases, leaving 9 bases between them. This TCR was sampled from a male donor with ankylosing spondylitis or in good health (not recorded which). Sequences were obtained from blood, either unsorted or a sorted T cell fraction (not recorded which). The V call is TRBV12-3 or TRBV12-4, the J call TRBJ2-1, with D perhaps matching TRBD2 (6 bases). CDR3 nucleotides: TGTGCCAGCAGTTTCTTAGCGGCCTCCTACAATGAGCAGTTCTTC. It encodes CASSFLAASYNEQFF.